A single sample is the source of the 28 T cell receptor beta chains below, sequenced in a study of cytotoxic CD8 clonotypes in ibrutinib-treated CLL. The data were produced by immunoSEQ multiplex PCR, yet TCRdb's version contains in-frame clones alone and is incomplete. The sample has some 43,000 clones, about two thirds seen once. The source was PBMCs, collected after 12 months of ibrutinib treatment. The receptor source for this set is a human donor with chronic lymphocytic leukemia.

The rearrangement uses TRBV5-1 and TRBJ2-7; D is ambiguous. Germline loops: CDR1 SGHRS, CDR2 YFSETQ. V lost 0 bases, J lost 6 bases, and 10 bases lay in between. This CDR3 region has 13 residues. The CDR3 nucleotides are TGCGCCAGCAGCTTGGCCGAAGGTAGCGAGCAGTACTTC. Translation gives CASSLAEGSEQYF.

V is TRBV9 and J is TRBJ2-3; 7 bases match TRBD2. Germline CDR1 reads SGDLS; CDR2 reads YYNGEE. J was trimmed by 2 bases and V by 1 base; bases with no gene match: 7. This CDR3 region has 16 residues. The CDR3 here is CASSVRAGVSTDTQYF. Written as DNA, the CDR3 is TGTGCCAGCAGCGTACGGGCGGGGGTATCCACAGATACGCAGTATTTT.

This clone was picked up a small number of times. The rearrangement uses TRBV11-2 and TRBJ2-7, with a possible D match to TRBD1 (6 bases). The CDR3 has 14 residues. Germline V gene sequence: CDR1 SGHAT, CDR2 FQNNGV. Trimming removed 3 bases at V and 9 bases at J, with 18 bases between. CDR3 coding DNA: TGTGCCAGCAGCTTCTCCAGGGACACGATGGGGCAGTACTTC. This encodes CASSFSRDTMGQYF.

The chain has TRBV11-3 and TRBJ2-2; perhaps D is TRBD1 or TRBD2 (5 bases each). The germline V and J ends were trimmed by 5 bases and 2 bases, with 21 bases remaining between them. CDR3 length equals 18 residues. Germline lookup yields CDR1 SGHNT and CDR2 YENEEA. The CDR3 DNA reads TGTGCCAGCAGCGAGAGGCGGTGGGGGACCCTCAACACCGGGGAGCTGTTTTTT. This codes for CASSERRWGTLNTGELFF.

This rearrangement joins TRBV4-1 to TRBJ1-1; D is unclear. Germline loops: CDR1 MGHRA, CDR2 YSYEKL. The CDR3 totals 15 residues. V dropped 0 bases and J dropped 1 base, with 9 bases sitting between them. The CDR3 region is CASSQDGGPNTEAFF. The CDR3 DNA reads as TGCGCCAGCAGCCAAGATGGCGGACCGAACACTGAAGCTTTCTTT.

The V gene is TRBV5-1, the J gene TRBJ2-5; 9 bases are a match to TRBD2. The CDR3 spans 19 residues. V trimming: 4 bases; J trimming: 0 bases; junction bases outside the gene matches: 16. Germline V gene data show CDR1 as SGHRS and CDR2 as YFSETQ. The CDR3 spells CASSLPPDYSGGHQETQYF. The CDR3 nucleotides are TGCGCCAGCAGCCTCCCACCCGATTATAGCGGGGGCCACCAAGAGACCCAGTACTTC. Together with reference TRBV5-1 and TRBJ2-5, the CDR3 gives the full variable domain: KAGVTQTPRYLIKTRGQQVTLSCSPISGHRSVSWYQQTPGQGLQFLFEYFSETQRNKGNFPGRFSGRQFSNSRSEMNVSTLELGDSALYLCASSLPPDYSGGHQETQYFGPGTRLLVL.

The chain carries TRBV7-2 and TRBJ1-1; maybe TRBD1 (5 bases). CDR1 and CDR2 (germline): SGHTA, FQGNSA. This CDR3 spans 15 amino acids. V lost 3 bases to trimming and J lost 6 bases, with 17 bases between them. CDR3 DNA sequence: TGTGCCAGCAGCTTCTCGGGGGAAATCGCAGCTGAAGCTTTCTTT. Amino acids: CASSFSGEIAAEAFF.

The V gene is TRBV4-2, the J gene TRBJ2-3, with D uncertain. Per germline, CDR1 LGHNA and CDR2 YNFKEQ. CDR3 length: 16 amino acids. The germline V and J ends were trimmed by 2 bases and 5 bases, with 17 bases remaining between them. The CDR3 protein is CASSQSQASLGDTQYF. The CDR3 nucleotides are TGTGCCAGCAGCCAATCCCAAGCGTCGTTGGGAGATACGCAGTATTTT.

This chain connects TRBV6-1 to TRBJ2-7; 10 bases match TRBD2. Germline values: CDR1 MNHNS, CDR2 SASEGT. This CDR3 comprises 14 residues. Trimming cost V 5 bases and J 2 bases; bases outside gene matches: 3. The CDR3 DNA reads as TGTGCCAGCAGTAGGACTAGCGGACCCTACGAGCAGTACTTC. Its protein product is CASSRTSGPYEQYF.

The chain has TRBV25-1 and TRBJ1-4; weak D call: TRBD1 (6 bases). V was clipped by 6 bases and J by 8 bases, with 19 bases between them. The CDR3 covers 15 residues. CDR1 MGHDK and CDR2 SYGVNS come from the germline V gene. The CDR3 nucleotides read TGTGCCAGCAGCCTCTCCTCAGGGGCGCGGGAAAAACTGTTTTTT. Translated: CASSLSSGAREKLFF.

V usage is TRBV25-1 and J usage is TRBJ2-7; D is possibly TRBD2 (5 bases). Between the trimmed V and J ends, which lost 3 bases and 2 bases, there was a span of 8 bases. Germline CDR1 MGHDK, CDR2 SYGVNS. The CDR3 is 13 amino acids. The CDR3 DNA sequence: TGTGCCAGCAGTGATGAGGGTCCCTACGAGCAGTACTTC. Encoded protein: CASSDEGPYEQYF.

This clone was recorded a few times. This chain connects TRBV2 to TRBJ1-1; D unresolved. CDR3 length: 13 residues. In germline, CDR1 is SNHLY, CDR2 FYNNEI. Trimming removed 3 bases from V and 0 bases from J, with 5 bases in between. The DNA for the CDR3 is TGTGCCAGCAGTGATCGGCTGAACACTGAAGCTTTCTTT. It is translated as CASSDRLNTEAFF.

The gene calls are TRBV29-1 and TRBJ2-3, with D unclear. Germline lookup yields CDR1 SQVTM and CDR2 ANQGSEA. CDR3 size: 12 residues. The ends were cut back, 4 bases at V and 3 bases at J, with 8 bases in the middle. Here the CDR3 reads CSVVRVTDTQYF. The CDR3, as DNA: TGCAGCGTTGTACGGGTGACAGATACGCAGTATTTT.

This clone was seen a handful of times. The V gene is TRBV30, the J gene TRBJ1-1; weak D call: TRBD1 (5 bases). Germline V gene data show CDR1 as GTSNPN and CDR2 as SVGIG (reference sequence). V lost 2 bases, J lost 4 bases, and 8 bases lay in between. The CDR3 has 12 amino acids. The CDR3 reads CAWSSGRTEAFF. DNA for the CDR3: TGTGCCTGGAGTTCAGGGCGCACTGAAGCTTTCTTT.

CDR3 in DNA: TGCGCCAGCAGCTTGGAAGGGTTTTTCCACTCTGGTAATAATTCACCCCTCCACTTT. It is translated as CASSLEGFFHSGNNSPLHF. This chain joins TRBV5-1 and TRBJ1-6; no clear D gene. The CDR3 spans 19 residues. From germline, CDR1 is SGHRS and CDR2 YFSETQ. Trimming removed 0 bases from V and 5 bases from J, with 21 bases in between.

The rearrangement uses TRBV19 and TRBJ1-3; D gene uncertain. Between the trimmed V and J ends, which lost 6 bases and 7 bases, there was a span of 16 bases. The germline V gene has CDR1 LNHDA and CDR2 SQIVND (reference sequence). The CDR3 contains 14 residues. The CDR3 nucleotides read TGTGCCAGTAGATACAGTACGGAAAGGAACACCATATATTTT. This translates into CASRYSTERNTIYF.

J is TRBJ1-5 and V is TRBV5-1; 7 bases are shared with TRBD1. V dropped 2 bases and J dropped 1; count of bases not matched to a gene: 12. CDR1 and CDR2 (germline): SGHRS, YFSETQ. The CDR3 contains 18 residues. CDR3 DNA: TGCGCCAGCAGCTTCCTCCCCACAGGGGATGGGAGCAATCAGCCCCAGCATTTT. This sequence encodes CASSFLPTGDGSNQPQHF.

V is TRBV11-2 and J is TRBJ2-5; a weak D match, TRBD1 (6 bases). The CDR3 is made up of 16 amino acids. Trimming took 3 bases from V and 7 from J, leaving 21 bases between them. Per germline, CDR1 SGHAT and CDR2 FQNNGV. CDR3 amino acids: CASSFIQGPRIGTQYF. The DNA for the CDR3 is TGTGCCAGCAGCTTTATTCAGGGGCCAAGGATAGGGACCCAGTACTTC.

The rearrangement uses TRBV9 and TRBJ2-3; the match to TRBD1 covers 7 bases. CDR1 SGDLS and CDR2 YYNGEE come from the germline V gene. The CDR3 has 14 residues. V was pared by 4 bases and J by 3 bases, with 5 bases of the junction left unmatched. For the CDR3, the DNA is TGTGCCAGCAGCCGAGGGGGCCAAACAGATACGCAGTATTTT. Protein: CASSRGGQTDTQYF. Together with reference TRBV9 and TRBJ2-3, the CDR3 gives the full variable domain: DSGVTQTPKHLITATGQRVTLRCSPRSGDLSVYWYQQSLDQGLQFLIQYYNGEERAKGNILERFSAQQFPDLHSELNLSSLELGDSALYFCASSRGGQTDTQYFGPGTRLTVL.

The chain links TRBV6-5 to TRBJ1-1; TRBD1 agrees at 7 bases. The CDR3 has 15 residues. The V and J ends lost 5 bases and 2 bases, in that order; junction bases with no gene match: 8. Germline CDR1 and CDR2: MNHEY and SVGAGI. The CDR3 loop is CASSSHSGGNTEAFF. CDR3 DNA sequence: TGTGCCAGCAGTAGCCATTCAGGGGGTAACACTGAAGCTTTCTTT.

The chain is built from TRBV20-1 and TRBJ1-2; D not resolved. This CDR3 has 11 residues. Germline lookup yields CDR1 DFQATT and CDR2 SNEGSKA (reference sequence). Trimming stripped 0 bases from V and 6 bases from J, with 5 bases between. CDR3 sequence reads: CSARDLNGYTF. CDR3 DNA sequence: TGCAGTGCTAGAGATTTAAATGGCTACACCTTC.

In DNA form, the CDR3 reads TGTGCCAGCTCCCCGCGGGGTTATCGCACAGATACGCAGTATTTT. It translates to CASSPRGYRTDTQYF. V and J are TRBV18 and TRBJ2-3; a weak D match, TRBD2 (6 bases). The CDR3 spans 15 residues. Per the germline V gene, CDR1 is KGHSH and CDR2 is LQKENI. Between the trimmed V and J ends, which lost 6 bases and 1 base, there was a span of 14 bases.

V gene TRBV5-1 combines with J gene TRBJ2-2, with TRBD1 matching over 7 bases. CDR3 length: 17 residues. CDR1 is SGHRS, CDR2 YFSETQ, per germline. The V gene end was trimmed by 4 bases and the J gene end by 1 base; junction bases not matched to a gene: 10. The chain's CDR3 is CASSLQQGILNTGELFF. DNA for the CDR3: TGCGCCAGCAGCCTTCAACAGGGGATCTTGAACACCGGGGAGCTGTTTTTT. Variable domain in full (rest from reference TRBV5-1 and TRBJ2-2): KAGVTQTPRYLIKTRGQQVTLSCSPISGHRSVSWYQQTPGQGLQFLFEYFSETQRNKGNFPGRFSGRQFSNSRSEMNVSTLELGDSALYLCASSLQQGILNTGELFFGEGSRLTVL.

This clone showed up just a few times. V and J are TRBV11-2 and TRBJ2-1, with 11 nucleotides matching TRBD2. V was pared by 4 bases and J by 15 bases, with 11 bases of the junction left unmatched. The CDR3 consists of 14 residues. The germline V gene encodes CDR1 SGHAT and CDR2 FQNNGV. CDR3 nucleotides: TGTGCCAGCAGCTCCATTCATAGCGGGGGGGCCAGGTTCTTC. It specifies CASSSIHSGGARFF.

V is TRBV5-8 and J is TRBJ2-1; D gene uncertain. V dropped 2 bases and J dropped 10 bases, with 7 bases sitting between them. The V gene's germline CDR1 is SGHTS and CDR2 YDEGEE. This CDR3 has 11 residues. The CDR3 sequence is CASSLPQEQFF. CDR3 bases: TGTGCCAGCAGCTTACCGCAGGAGCAGTTCTTC.

V and J are TRBV10-3 and TRBJ1-5; D is possibly TRBD1 (6 bases). V was pared by 7 bases and J by 7 bases, with 14 bases between. Germline V lookup: CDR1 ENHRY, CDR2 SYGVKD. This CDR3 is built from 13 residues. This CDR3 reads CAIKGGGEQPQHF. Here the CDR3 DNA reads TGTGCCATCAAAGGGGGGGGCGAACAGCCCCAGCATTTT.

The chain links TRBV9 to TRBJ1-1; tentatively, D is TRBD1 (6 bases). CDR1 is SGDLS, CDR2 YYNGEE, per germline. The CDR3 spans 14 residues. Deletions cut 4 bases from V and 7 bases from J, with 17 bases between. CDR3 region: CASSPKQGSNEAFF. The CDR3 DNA reads as TGTGCCAGCAGCCCCAAACAGGGCTCGAATGAAGCTTTCTTT.

The chain employs TRBV18 and TRBJ2-1; D uncertain. The CDR3 has 16 residues. Deletions cut 3 bases from V and 7 bases from J, with 19 bases between. Germline V gene data show CDR1 as KGHSH and CDR2 as LQKENI. The CDR3 region has the DNA TGTGCCAGCTCACCCCGACCGCCAAAGAATGTAAATGAGCAGTTCTTC. The encoded protein is CASSPRPPKNVNEQFF.